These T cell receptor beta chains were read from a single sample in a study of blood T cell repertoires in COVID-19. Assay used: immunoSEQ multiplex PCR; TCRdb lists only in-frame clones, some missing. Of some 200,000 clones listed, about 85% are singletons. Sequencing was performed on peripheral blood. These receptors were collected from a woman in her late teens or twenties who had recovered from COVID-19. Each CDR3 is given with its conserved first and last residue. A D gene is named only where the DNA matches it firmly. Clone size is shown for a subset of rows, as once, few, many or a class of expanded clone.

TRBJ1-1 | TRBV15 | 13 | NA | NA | CATSRQLDTEAFF | TGTGCCACCAGCAGACAGCTAGACACTGAAGCTTTCTTT
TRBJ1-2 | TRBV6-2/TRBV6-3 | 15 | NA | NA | CASSPYDTGSYGYTF | TGTGCCAGCAGCCCATATGATACAGGGAGCTATGGCTACACCTTC
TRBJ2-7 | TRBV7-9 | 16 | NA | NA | CASSLVQGGITYEQYF | TGTGCCAGCAGCTTAGTTCAGGGCGGGATTACCTACGAGCAGTACTTC
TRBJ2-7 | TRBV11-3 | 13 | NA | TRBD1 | CASSNTGVYEQYF | TGTGCCAGCAGCAACACAGGGGTTTACGAGCAGTACTTC
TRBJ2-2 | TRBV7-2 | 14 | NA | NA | CASSSPTGSGELFF | TGTGCCAGCAGCAGCCCGACTGGGTCCGGGGAGCTGTTTTTT
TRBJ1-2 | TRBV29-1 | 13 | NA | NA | CSVESGNYYGYTF | TGCAGCGTTGAATCAGGGAATTACTATGGCTACACCTTC
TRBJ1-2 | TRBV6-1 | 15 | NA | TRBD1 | CASSEATGAGYGYTF | TGTGCCAGCAGTGAAGCCACAGGGGCCGGCTATGGCTACACCTTC
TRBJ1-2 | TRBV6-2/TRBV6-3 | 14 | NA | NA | CASSYLTGAYGYTF | TGTGCCAGCAGTTACCTTACAGGCGCTTATGGCTACACCTTC
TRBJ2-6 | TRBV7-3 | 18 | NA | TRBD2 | CASSALAGARRGANVLTF | TGTGCCAGCAGCGCCCTAGCGGGAGCTCGGCGGGGGGCCAACGTCCTGACTTTC
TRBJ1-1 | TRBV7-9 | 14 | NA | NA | CASSPQNMNTEAFF | TGTGCCAGCAGCCCCCAAAACATGAACACTGAAGCTTTCTTT
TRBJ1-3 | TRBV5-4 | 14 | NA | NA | CASSPDSSGNTIYF | TGTGCCAGCAGCCCCGACAGTTCTGGAAACACCATATATTTT
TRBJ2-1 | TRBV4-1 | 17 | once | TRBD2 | CASSRTVYSGDFNEQFF | TGCGCCAGCAGTCGGACTGTATATAGCGGGGACTTCAATGAGCAGTTCTTC
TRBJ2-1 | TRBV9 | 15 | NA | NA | CASSASGASYNEQFF | TGTGCCAGCAGTGCCAGTGGGGCCTCCTACAATGAGCAGTTCTTC
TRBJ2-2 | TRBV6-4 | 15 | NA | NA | CATSAEVTDTGELFF | TGTGCCACCTCAGCAGAGGTGACGGACACCGGGGAGCTGTTTTTT
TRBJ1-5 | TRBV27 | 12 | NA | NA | CASSLGGQPQHF | TGTGCCAGCAGTTTGGGGGGTCAGCCCCAGCATTTT
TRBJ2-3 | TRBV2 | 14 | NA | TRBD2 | CASSSGTSPDTQYF | TGTGCCAGCAGCTCCGGGACTAGCCCAGATACGCAGTATTTT
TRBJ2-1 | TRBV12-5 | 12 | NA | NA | CASGLKYNEQFF | TGTGCTAGTGGCCTTAAATACAATGAGCAGTTCTTC
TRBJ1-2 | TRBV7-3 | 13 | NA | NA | CASSFGLADGYTF | TGTGCCAGCAGCTTCGGACTGGCGGATGGCTACACCTTC
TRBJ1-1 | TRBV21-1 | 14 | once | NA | CASSKLRESTEAFF | TGTGCCAGCAGCAAGTTGAGGGAAAGTACTGAAGCTTTCTTT
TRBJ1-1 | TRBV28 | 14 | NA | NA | CASSLAGVSTEAFF | TGTGCCAGCAGTCTAGCGGGGGTTTCCACTGAAGCTTTCTTT
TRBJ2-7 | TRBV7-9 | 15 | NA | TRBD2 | CASSSSGRGSYEQYF | TGTGCCAGCAGCAGTAGCGGGAGGGGATCCTACGAGCAGTACTTC
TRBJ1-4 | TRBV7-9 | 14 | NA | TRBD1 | CASSWDRESEKLFF | TGTGCCAGCAGCTGGGACAGGGAGAGTGAAAAACTGTTTTTT